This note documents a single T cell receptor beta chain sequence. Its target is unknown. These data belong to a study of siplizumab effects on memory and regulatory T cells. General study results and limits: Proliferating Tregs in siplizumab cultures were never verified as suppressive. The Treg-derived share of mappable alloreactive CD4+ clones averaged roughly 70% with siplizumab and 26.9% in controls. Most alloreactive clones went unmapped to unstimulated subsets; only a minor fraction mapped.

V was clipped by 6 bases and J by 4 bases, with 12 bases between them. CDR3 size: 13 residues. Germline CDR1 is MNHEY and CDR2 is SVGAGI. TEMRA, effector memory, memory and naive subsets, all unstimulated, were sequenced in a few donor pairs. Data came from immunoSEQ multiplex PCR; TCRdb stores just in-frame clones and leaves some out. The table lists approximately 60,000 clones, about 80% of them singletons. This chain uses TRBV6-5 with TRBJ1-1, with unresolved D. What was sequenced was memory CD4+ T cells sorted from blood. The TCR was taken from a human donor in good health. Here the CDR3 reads CASRSDRSTEAFF. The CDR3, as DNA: TGTGCCAGCAGATCGGATAGGAGCACTGAAGCTTTCTTT.